Each of the 9 T cell receptor beta chains below was sequenced from the same sample in a study of CD8+CD57+ T cells in acquired aplastic anemia. It was genomic DNA that served as the template for profiling TCR beta VDJ and CDR3. TCRdb itself ran the reads through MiXCR, one entry per CDR3 protein. This table holds roughly 160,000 distinct CDR3 sequences, 55% to 70% found once. Sequenced input: sorted CD4+, CD8+, or CD8+CD57+ T cells (not recorded which) from PBMCs. These receptors all come from a human donor in good health.

The chain joins TRBV7-6 to TRBJ2-7; the D gene could be TRBD1 or TRBD2 (5 bases each). The V gene lost 2 bases and the J gene lost 0 bases, with 14 bases spanning the gap. This CDR3 region has 16 residues. Per germline, CDR1 SGHVS and CDR2 FNYEAQ. CDR3 nucleotides: TGTGCCAGCAGCTTAAGGGGACGGAGAGCCTCCTACGAGCAGTACTTC. Amino acids: CASSLRGRRASYEQYF.

This clonotype appeared many times. The V gene is TRBV6-5, the J gene TRBJ2-1; 7 bases line up with TRBD2. Unmatched junction bases numbered 0, after V lost 2 bases and J lost 5 bases. The CDR3 totals 13 residues. Germline CDR1 and CDR2: MNHEY and SVGAGI. The CDR3 coding sequence is TGTGCCAGCAGTTACGGGAGGGACAATGAGCAGTTCTTC. It yields the protein CASSYGRDNEQFF.

The chain uses TRBV20-1 and TRBJ1-1; no reliable D call. The CDR3 is 13 amino acids. Germline V CDR1 and CDR2: DFQATT, SNEGSKA (reference sequence). V was trimmed by 3 bases and J by 2 bases, leaving 10 bases between them. Written as DNA, the CDR3 is TGCAGTGCTAGGCGGCAGGACAACACTGAAGCTTTCTTT. It codes for CSARRQDNTEAFF.

The CDR3 is CASSAHERTDLLSYEQYF. CDR3 in DNA: TGTGCCAGCAGTGCCCATGAACGGACAGACCTACTATCCTACGAGCAGTACTTC. J is TRBJ2-7 and V is TRBV2, with D possibly being TRBD1 (6 bases). Germline-derived CDR1 and CDR2 are SNHLY and FYNNEI. Trimming removed 4 bases at V and 1 base at J, with 23 bases between. There are 18 residues in the CDR3.

This clonotype was picked up many times. The chain has TRBV5-8 and TRBJ1-5, with a possible D match to TRBD1 (6 bases). CDR3 length: 15 amino acids. V was clipped by 1 base and J by 4 bases, with 12 bases between them. Germline assignment: CDR1 SGHTS and CDR2 YDEGEE. CDR3: CASSLTGLGNQPQHF. As DNA, the CDR3 is TGTGCCAGCAGCTTGACAGGGCTGGGAAATCAGCCCCAGCATTTT.

Turning to this clonotype: Here the CDR3 omits its conserved ending phenylalanine or tryptophan, so a read error is the likely source. The chain has TRBV7-9 and TRBJ2-5; 8 bases line up with TRBD1. After removal of 3 bases from V and 1 base from J, the junction contained 1 base not matched to a gene. The CDR3 length is 14 residues. Germline CDR1 and CDR2: SEHNR and FQNEAQ (reference sequence). This CDR3 is CASSLTGAQETQYS. In nucleotides, the CDR3 is TGTGCCAGCAGCTTGACAGGGGCCCAAGAGACCCAGTACTCC.

This clonotype occurred a few times. The chain recombines TRBV13 with TRBJ2-7; the match to TRBD1 covers 7 bases. The CDR3 is 15 residues long. J lost 2 bases, V lost 3 bases, and 7 bases had no gene match. In germline, CDR1 is PRHDT, CDR2 FYEKMQ (reference sequence). The CDR3 DNA follows: TGTGCCAGCAGCTTCGGCCGGGACAGCACCTACGAGCAGTACTTC. This gives the protein CASSFGRDSTYEQYF.

The gene calls are TRBV5-1 and TRBJ1-2, with D possibly matching TRBD1 (6 bases). Trimming pared 0 bases from V and 7 bases from J, leaving 19 bases between. This CDR3 has 16 amino acids. CDR1 SGHRS and CDR2 YFSETQ come from the germline V gene. The CDR3 spells CASSLEASTGSFGYTF. The CDR3 DNA follows: TGCGCCAGCAGCTTGGAAGCAAGCACAGGGAGTTTTGGCTACACCTTC.

The chain links TRBV24-1 to TRBJ2-3; D is unresolved. Germline loops: CDR1 KGHDR, CDR2 SFDVKD. The CDR3 has 17 amino acids. V gave up 1 base and J gave up 1 base, with 14 bases separating them. The CDR3 coding sequence is TGTGCCACCAGTGATTTCCCCGGTGAAGAGGGCACAGATACGCAGTATTTT. Amino acids: CATSDFPGEEGTDTQYF.